A single sample is the source of the 20 T cell receptor beta chains below, sequenced in a study of CD8 T cells in ankylosing spondylitis. One entry per CDR3 protein, called by TCRdb with MiXCR from the 5' RACE reads. The table shows roughly 440,000 distinct CDR3 sequences, with 17% occurring only once. Their target antigens are unknown. Study conclusions and caveats: A motif in TCR beta, a set of seven to nine highly homologous variants, appeared characteristic of ankylosing spondylitis blood.

The sequencing sample was made of blood, either unsorted or a sorted T cell fraction (not recorded which). These receptors were collected from a male donor with ankylosing spondylitis.

This clonotype was recorded a few times. V and J are TRBV2 and TRBJ2-2, with D tentatively TRBD1 or TRBD2 (6 bases each). Trimming pared 7 bases from V and 7 bases from J, leaving 16 bases between. Germline CDR1 reads SNHLY; CDR2 reads FYNNEI. CDR3 length: 14 residues. As DNA, the CDR3 is TGTGCCAGCAATCCCCCCGGGGGCGGCGGGGAGCTGTTTTTT. The encoded protein is CASNPPGGGGELFF.

This clonotype was recorded many times. The V call is TRBV29-1, the J call TRBJ1-1, with D unresolved. The CDR3 covers 14 residues. Between the trimmed V and J ends, which lost 6 bases and 1 base, there was a span of 15 bases. Per the germline V gene, CDR1 is SQVTM and CDR2 is ANQGSEA. CDR3 nucleotide sequence: TGCAGCGTGTCGACCCCGTCGGGGAACACTGAAGCTTTCTTT. Translated, it gives CSVSTPSGNTEAFF.

This clonotype was found a few times. J is TRBJ2-2 and V is TRBV3-1; D unresolved. This CDR3 has 13 amino acids. V lost 6 bases to trimming and J lost 7 bases, with 12 bases between them. The germline gives CDR1 LGHDT, CDR2 YNNKEL (reference sequence). This CDR3 reads CASRWSPLGELFF. CDR3 sequence (DNA): TGTGCCAGCAGATGGAGTCCTCTCGGGGAGCTGTTTTTT.

This clonotype was observed a few times. The rearrangement uses TRBV7-2 and TRBJ1-2; perhaps TRBD1 as D (6 bases). This CDR3 is built from 12 residues. V was cut by 5 bases and J by 8 bases, with 12 bases left in between. Germline CDR1 is SGHTA and CDR2 is FQGNSA. CDR3 nucleotides: TGTGCCAGCAGCCCGAAGGGGGGAGGCTACACCTTC. Translation: CASSPKGGGYTF.

V and J are TRBV10-3 and TRBJ1-1, with 7 bases identical to TRBD1. This CDR3 comprises 15 residues. The germline CDR1 and CDR2 sequences are ENHRY and SYGVKD. With 10 bases clipped from V and 1 base from J, the junction kept 12 bases outside the gene matches. CDR3 DNA: TGTGCCAGCGGCGCTTGGGACAGAGGGAACACTGAAGCTTTCTTT. Translating gives CASGAWDRGNTEAFF.

This clonotype has more than one count but fewer than ten. The chain combines TRBV28 with TRBJ2-7; 10 bases map to TRBD1. V dropped 8 bases and J dropped 2; count of bases not matched to a gene: 9. Per germline, CDR1 MDHEN and CDR2 SYDVKM. The CDR3 is made up of 15 amino acids. The CDR3 here is CASLPSTGGPYEQYF. In DNA form, the CDR3 reads TGTGCCAGCCTCCCCTCGACAGGGGGCCCCTACGAGCAGTACTTC.

This clonotype appeared a few times. The V call is TRBV6-2 or TRBV6-3, the J call TRBJ2-7, with D possibly TRBD1 on 6 matching bases. The CDR3 is made up of 14 amino acids. Germline assignment: CDR1 MNHEY and CDR2 SVGEGT. The V end lost 3 bases, the J end lost 6 bases, and 15 bases lay between the germline ends. CDR3 residues: CASSYGGLGSEQYF. The DNA of the CDR3 is TGTGCCAGCAGTTATGGGGGCCTCGGATCCGAGCAGTACTTC.

This clonotype was seen only a few times. The V call is TRBV12-3 or TRBV12-4, the J call TRBJ1-6; possibly TRBD1 for D (5 bases). The V end lost 7 bases, the J end lost 8 bases, and 9 bases lay between the germline ends. This CDR3 has 12 amino acids. The CDR3 region has the DNA TGTGCCAGCACCTTGGGGGATTCACCCCTCCACTTT. This gives the protein CASTLGDSPLHF.

This clonotype was picked up many times. This chain links TRBV7-9 with TRBJ2-3; D is perhaps TRBD2 (6 bases). The CDR3 length is 13 residues. V gave up 4 bases and J gave up 5 bases, with 10 bases separating them. Germline V gives CDR1 SEHNR, CDR2 FQNEAQ (reference sequence). CDR3 sequence reads: CASSSQGGDTQYF. For the CDR3, the DNA is TGTGCCAGCAGCTCGCAGGGAGGAGATACGCAGTATTTT.

This clonotype was counted between two and nine times. CDR3: CASSYSTLGLALPVYEQYF. In DNA, the CDR3 is TGTGCCAGCAGTTACTCGACCCTGGGACTAGCGCTCCCCGTCTACGAGCAGTACTTC. The J gene is TRBJ2-7, the V gene TRBV6-2 or TRBV6-3, with TRBD2 identical over 10 bases. The trim removed 0 bases at V and 3 bases at J, leaving 14 bases unmatched. The germline V gene encodes CDR1 MNHEY and CDR2 SVGEGT. The CDR3 is 19 residues long.

This clonotype appeared a few times. This chain connects TRBV11-2 to TRBJ2-3, with TRBD1 matching over 8 bases. CDR1 is SGHAT and CDR2 is FQNNGV in the germline V gene. V lost 4 bases, J lost 3 bases, and 15 bases stayed unmatched. The CDR3 has 18 residues. CDR3 amino acids: CASSSLRARDRTTDTQYF. For the CDR3, the DNA is TGTGCCAGCAGCTCTCTTAGGGCCCGGGACAGGACTACAGATACGCAGTATTTT.

This clonotype showed up just a few times. The V and J genes are TRBV20-1 and TRBJ2-2; D is possibly TRBD1 (6 bases). The V gene's germline CDR1 is DFQATT and CDR2 SNEGSKA (reference sequence). CDR3 length equals 14 residues. V was trimmed by 5 bases and J by 6 bases, leaving 16 bases between them. This CDR3 reads CSAYGGGAAGELFF. The CDR3 DNA follows: TGCAGTGCTTACGGTGGGGGCGCCGCCGGGGAGCTGTTTTTT.

The chain has TRBV28 and TRBJ1-2; D is ambiguous. Germline V gene lookup returns CDR1 MDHEN and CDR2 SYDVKM. The V gene lost 6 bases and the J gene lost 2 bases, with 7 bases spanning the gap. The CDR3 is 12 residues long. CDR3 DNA: TGTGCCAGCAGAGTACAGAACTATGGCTACACCTTC. Protein sequence: CASRVQNYGYTF.

The table lists this clonotype with a count of one. A much larger clone lies one base from this, so it may be a read error. The final CDR3 position lacks the conserved phenylalanine or tryptophan, pointing to a likely read error. DNA of the CDR3: TGTGCCAGCAGCCTGACAGGGGCCACTGAAGCTTTCTAT. The encoded protein is CASSLTGATEAFY. V is TRBV12-3 or TRBV12-4 and J is TRBJ1-1, with 8 nucleotides matching TRBD1. The CDR3 is 13 amino acids. J lost 4 bases, V lost 6 bases, and 4 bases had no gene match.

The rearrangement links TRBV7-9 to TRBJ1-1; no firm D call. V dropped 1 base and J dropped 11 bases, with 11 bases sitting between them. Germline assignment: CDR1 SEHNR and CDR2 FQNEAQ (reference sequence). This CDR3 spans 12 amino acids. CDR3 sequence reads: CASSLEKLAAFF. In nucleotides, the CDR3 is TGTGCCAGCAGCTTAGAGAAGTTGGCCGCTTTCTTT. Together with reference TRBV7-9 and TRBJ1-1, the CDR3 gives the full variable domain: DTGVSQNPRHKITKRGQNVTFRCDPISEHNRLYWYRQTLGQGPEFLTYFQNEAQLEKSRLLSDRFSAERPKGSFSTLEIQRTEQGDSAMYLCASSLEKLAAFFGQGTRLTVV.

The sample holds a few counts of this clonotype. V usage is TRBV6-2 or TRBV6-3 and J usage is TRBJ2-1, with 9 bases lining up with TRBD2. The V and J ends lost 2 bases and 7 bases, in that order; junction bases with no gene match: 6. The CDR3 totals 15 residues. Germline V gene data show CDR1 as MNHEY and CDR2 as SVGEGT. CDR3 sequence (DNA): TGTGCCAGCAGTTACCTGGCGGGGGGGCGGAATGAGCAGTTCTTC. Translated: CASSYLAGGRNEQFF.

The chain employs TRBV20-1 and TRBJ1-5; D not certain. V lost 5 bases and J lost 4, with 9 bases in between. CDR3 length: 12 amino acids. Germline lookup yields CDR1 DFQATT and CDR2 SNEGSKA (reference sequence). The chain's CDR3 is CSAGLANQPQHF. Written as DNA, the CDR3 is TGCAGTGCTGGGTTAGCGAATCAGCCCCAGCATTTT.

In this sample, this clonotype turned up a few times. This chain joins TRBV6-5 and TRBJ2-3; possible D gene TRBD2, 5 bases. The CDR3 is made up of 15 amino acids. The germline V and J ends were trimmed by 0 bases and 4 bases, with 11 bases remaining between them. CDR1 is MNHEY and CDR2 is SVGAGI in the germline V gene. Here the CDR3 DNA reads TGTGCCAGCAGTTACTCAGGAGGTGCGGCAGATACGCAGTATTTT. Protein: CASSYSGGAADTQYF.

This clonotype was observed at least ten times. This chain uses TRBV18 with TRBJ2-3; 9 bases agree with TRBD2. This CDR3 spans 17 amino acids. Losses at the gene ends were 2 bases for V and 4 bases for J; bases not matched to a gene: 10. Germline CDR1 is KGHSH and CDR2 is LQKENI. The CDR3 protein is CASSPFVRGGSADTQYF. The CDR3 coding sequence is TGTGCCAGCTCACCATTCGTGCGGGGGGGATCAGCAGATACGCAGTATTTT.

This clonotype was counted between two and nine times. CDR3 sequence (DNA): TGTGCCGTTGGGCAGGGGATTACAGATACGCAGTATTTT. It encodes CAVGQGITDTQYF. This rearrangement joins TRBV28 to TRBJ2-3, with TRBD1 as a possible D gene (6 bases). Germline loops: CDR1 MDHEN, CDR2 SYDVKM. The CDR3 is 13 residues long. The V end lost 11 bases, the J end lost 3 bases, and 15 bases lay between the germline ends. Based on the CDR3 plus reference TRBV28 and TRBJ2-3, the full variable domain is DVKVTQSSRYLVKRTGEKVFLECVQDMDHENMFWYRQDPGLGLRLIYFSYDVKMKEKGDIPEGYSVSREKKERFSLILESASTNQTSMYLCAVGQGITDTQYFGPGTRLTVL.